This is a list of T cell receptor beta chains from one sample in a study of cytomegalovirus exposure and HLA in healthy donors. Data came from immunoSEQ multiplex PCR; TCRdb stores just in-frame clones and leaves some out. The repertoire has some 90,000 clones, approximately 96% of them found once; the top ten carry around 0.78%. The sample taken for sequencing was PBMCs. These receptors originate from a man aged 18-30 years in good health and CMV-seronegative. Each CDR3 is given with its conserved first and last residue. A D gene is named only where the DNA matches it firmly. Some rows mark clone size as missing; the rest say once, few, many or name a class of expanded clone.

TGTGCCAGCTCACCCTCCACCTTGGTCGGGCAGTTCTTC CASSPSTLVGQFF NA TRBJ2-1 NA TRBV18
TGTGCCAGCAGTGAATCCGGGGTTCGTCTCTCCTACGAGCAGTACTTC CASSESGVRLSYEQYF NA TRBJ2-7 NA TRBV2
TGTGCCAGCAGACATACCCTAGGAGACACCGGGGAGCTGTTTTTT CASRHTLGDTGELFF NA TRBJ2-2 NA TRBV7-9
TGTGCCATCAGTCACAGCGGGAGACTTGACGAGCAGTACTTC CAISHSGRLDEQYF TRBD2 TRBJ2-7 NA TRBV10-3
TGTGCCAGCAGGGATGGGACAGGCGGTAATCAGCCCCAGCATTTT CASRDGTGGNQPQHF TRBD1 TRBJ1-5 NA TRBV6-5
TGTGCCAGCAGCTCCGGACTAGCTTACGAGCAGTACTTC CASSSGLAYEQYF TRBD2 TRBJ2-7 NA TRBV4-2
TGTGCCAGCAGCCTGGGACTAGAAGACGGGGATACGCAGTATTTT CASSLGLEDGDTQYF TRBD2 TRBJ2-3 NA TRBV9
TGTGCCAGCAGTCCCAATACAGATACGCAGTATTTT CASSPNTDTQYF NA TRBJ2-3 NA TRBV6-5
TGTGCCAGCAGGACCGGGACAGCAAACACTGAAGCTTTCTTT CASRTGTANTEAFF TRBD1 TRBJ1-1 NA TRBV28
TGTGCCTGGAGTCGGGGGGCTAACTATGGCTACACCTTC CAWSRGANYGYTF NA TRBJ1-2 many TRBV30
TGTGCCAGCAGTCTCGGAGCTAGCGGACCCTACGAGCAGTACTTC CASSLGASGPYEQYF TRBD2 TRBJ2-7 NA TRBV27
TGTGCCAGCAGACCCCCGGGACAGGTAGACTACACCTTC CASRPPGQVDYTF TRBD1 TRBJ1-2 NA TRBV28
TGCAGCGTTGTGGGGCGGGATGAAGCTTTCTTT CSVVGRDEAFF NA TRBJ1-1 NA TRBV29-1
TGTGCCAGCAGCCCCGGGACTAGCGGGATTCGTTACAATGAGCAGTTCTTC CASSPGTSGIRYNEQFF TRBD2 TRBJ2-1 NA TRBV14
TGTGCCAGCAGGAACCTGACAGGGATCCTCCAAGAGACCCAGTACTTC CASRNLTGILQETQYF TRBD1 TRBJ2-5 NA TRBV5-4
TGTGCCAGCAGCCCGAAACCGGGACAGGGAGGAGATAACTATGGCTACACCTTC CASSPKPGQGGDNYGYTF TRBD1 TRBJ1-2 NA TRBV5-8
TGTGCCAGCAGTACCACGAGGGATTGGTTCTTC CASSTTRDWFF NA TRBJ2-1 NA TRBV7-9
TGTGCCAGCAGTGAGACTAGCGGGTCAACGTATAACAGGTACAATGAGCAGTTCTTC CASSETSGSTYNRYNEQFF TRBD2 TRBJ2-1 NA TRBV6-1
TGTGCCAGCAGCTTAGGGGGCAGGGTCAATCAGCCCCAGCATTTT CASSLGGRVNQPQHF NA TRBJ1-5 NA TRBV7-8
TGTGCCAGCTCACCACGGGGACTCTCCCTCGTTCGGCCGACTAGCGGAGAGGGGGCAGATACGCAGTATTTT CASSPRGLSLVRPTSGEGADTQYF TRBD2 TRBJ2-3 once TRBV18
TGTGCCAGCAGCTTGTTAGCGGGAGTTGAGACCCAGTACTTC CASSLLAGVETQYF TRBD2 TRBJ2-5 once TRBV5-6
TGTGCCAGTAGTATTCAGTCCCCAGATACGCAGTATTTT CASSIQSPDTQYF NA TRBJ2-3 NA TRBV19
TGTGCCTGGAATGCAGTCGGGGGGGGGCCCCAGCATTTT CAWNAVGGGPQHF NA TRBJ1-5 NA TRBV30
TGTGCCAGCATTTTTTTATTGGGCACCATTGGACACGGGGAGCTGTTTTTT CASIFLLGTIGHGELFF NA TRBJ2-2 NA TRBV2
TGTGCCACCAGCAGAGGTCTGGACAGGGGGCTAGATACGCAGTATTTT CATSRGLDRGLDTQYF TRBD1 TRBJ2-3 NA TRBV15
TGCGCCAGCAGCCCCAAACAGGGGTTTACTGAAGCTTTCTTT CASSPKQGFTEAFF TRBD1 TRBJ1-1 NA TRBV5-1
TGTGCCAGTAGTATATTCCAGGGGAGCTCCTACAATGAGCAGTTCTTC CASSIFQGSSYNEQFF NA TRBJ2-1 NA TRBV19
TGTGCCAGCTCACCATTCCCGGGACAGGGGTATGGCTACACCTTC CASSPFPGQGYGYTF TRBD1 TRBJ1-2 once TRBV18
TGTGCCTGGAGGCCCGGGACAGGGCCCTACAATGAGCAGTTCTTC CAWRPGTGPYNEQFF TRBD1 TRBJ2-1 once TRBV30
TGTGCCAGCAGTGCAGGGGCTCACCAGCCCCAGCATTTT CASSAGAHQPQHF NA TRBJ1-5 NA TRBV6-4
TGTGCCAGCAGTGCAGGGGGCACGGGACAGCCCCAGCATTTT CASSAGGTGQPQHF TRBD1 TRBJ1-5 once TRBV9
TGTGCCAGCAGCTCGACAGCGAACACCGGGGAGCTGTTTTTT CASSSTANTGELFF NA TRBJ2-2 NA TRBV7-3
TGTGCCAGCAGTTCCAGGGGGCAGTATGGCTACACCTTC CASSSRGQYGYTF TRBD1 TRBJ1-2 NA TRBV6-5
TGTGCCAGCAGCTTGGAAATAGCGGGTTGGACCCAGTACTTC CASSLEIAGWTQYF TRBD2 TRBJ2-5 NA TRBV11-3
TGTGCCAGCAGCTTGGAAGCGGGAGGGTACCAAGAGACCCAGTACTTC CASSLEAGGYQETQYF TRBD2 TRBJ2-5 NA TRBV5-4
TGCGCCAGCAGCCAAGATCTGACAGGGGGACCGCACTCTGGGGCCAACGTCCTGACTTTC CASSQDLTGGPHSGANVLTF TRBD1 TRBJ2-6 NA TRBV4-3